One and the same sample provided the 3 T cell receptor beta chains below, sequenced in a study of blood T cell repertoires in COVID-19. TCRdb's table, derived via immunoSEQ multiplex PCR, lists solely in-frame clones and lacks some. The repertoire holds under 130,000 clones, about three quarters seen once, with approximately 5.9% in the top ten. Input material: peripheral blood. The receptors were sampled from a man older than 75 with acute or convalescent COVID-19.

This clone occurred a few times. The chain has TRBV27 and TRBJ2-2, with D possibly TRBD2 on 5 matching bases. CDR3 length: 15 amino acids. The germline V gene has CDR1 MNHEY and CDR2 SMNVEV (reference sequence). The germline V and J ends were trimmed by 5 bases and 4 bases, with 14 bases remaining between them. CDR3 loop: CASSPQPRGTGELFF. CDR3 bases: TGTGCCAGCAGTCCTCAACCCCGGGGCACCGGGGAGCTGTTTTTT.

This clone was seen once. The chain recombines TRBV7-9 with TRBJ2-1; 10 positions match TRBD2. The CDR3 consists of 16 residues. The germline V gene encodes CDR1 SEHNR and CDR2 FQNEAQ (reference sequence). V dropped 2 bases and J dropped 5; count of bases not matched to a gene: 6. CDR3 sequence (DNA): TGTGCCAGCAGCTTATTCCCAGCGGGAGGGGACAATGAGCAGTTCTTC. Amino acids: CASSLFPAGGDNEQFF.

The gene calls are TRBV6-1 and TRBJ2-7; possibly TRBD2 for D (5 bases). The CDR3 spans 16 residues. The V gene lost 0 bases and the J gene lost 0 bases, with 12 bases spanning the gap. Germline assignment: CDR1 MNHNS and CDR2 SASEGT. DNA for the CDR3: TGTGCCAGCAGTGAAGCCTTCACGGGAATCTCCTACGAGCAGTACTTC. Amino acid sequence: CASSEAFTGISYEQYF.